These 5 T cell receptor beta chains were all obtained from the same sample, sequenced in a study of cytomegalovirus exposure and HLA in healthy donors. Amplification used 60 Vbeta primers and 13 Jbeta primers. Libraries were prepared by immunoSEQ multiplex PCR; TCRdb keeps only in-frame clonotypes and omits some of them. The repertoire holds some 64,000 clones, with around 89% as singletons. Material: PBMCs. Receptors were obtained from a man aged 30 to 45 in good health and CMV-seropositive.

The chain is built from TRBV5-1 and TRBJ2-3; tentatively, D is TRBD2 (6 bases). Germline CDR1 and CDR2: SGHRS and YFSETQ. V was clipped by 7 bases and J by 5 bases, with 20 bases between them. This CDR3 spans 15 amino acids. The CDR3 nucleotides are TGCGCCAGCCAAGCACTTACGGGAGTAGGAGATACGCAGTATTTT. Translating gives CASQALTGVGDTQYF.

V gene TRBV7-9 combines with J gene TRBJ1-1; 8 nucleotides agree with TRBD1. With V trimmed by 6 bases and J by 5 bases, 8 bases remained unmatched. The V gene's germline CDR1 is SEHNR and CDR2 FQNEAQ (reference sequence). The CDR3 runs 14 residues. The CDR3 coding sequence is TGTGCCAGCAGTTACGCAGGGGGCGGGACTGAAGCTTTCTTT. It encodes CASSYAGGGTEAFF.

This clone was seen once. The chain has TRBV7-9 and TRBJ2-1, with 7 bases fitting TRBD2. Losses at the gene ends were 1 base for V and 0 bases for J; bases not matched to a gene: 6. There are 17 residues in the CDR3. Germline V gives CDR1 SEHNR, CDR2 FQNEAQ (reference sequence). CDR3 sequence reads: CASSLGLAEFSYNEQFF. The CDR3 DNA follows: TGTGCCAGCAGCTTAGGTCTAGCGGAGTTCTCCTACAATGAGCAGTTCTTC.

The chain has TRBV7-8 and TRBJ1-1; no reliable D call. Germline-derived CDR1 and CDR2 are SGHVS and FQNEAQ. CDR3 size: 13 residues. The germline V and J ends were trimmed by 0 bases and 5 bases, with 7 bases remaining between them. The CDR3 DNA reads TGTGCCAGCAGCTTAGCGGGCGTAACTGAAGCTTTCTTT. It yields the protein CASSLAGVTEAFF.

As DNA, the CDR3 is TGTGCCAGCAGCGTAGCCCCTTTATACGAGCAGTACTTC. Translated: CASSVAPLYEQYF. The V gene is TRBV9, the J gene TRBJ2-7; unclear D gene. The CDR3 has 13 amino acids. V was clipped by 0 bases and J by 4 bases, with 8 bases between them. Germline CDR1 is SGDLS and CDR2 is YYNGEE.